This T cell receptor beta chain was observed in a study of radiation and T cells in renal cell carcinoma. Study-wide context: Nephrectomy followed 15 Gy stereotactic body radiation by 4 weeks.

The CDR3 contains 15 residues. Germline CDR1 is KGHSH and CDR2 is LQKENI. V was cut by 2 bases and J by 1 base, with 12 bases left in between. Regarding time point: baseline pretreatment blood. Treatment: 15 Gy SBRT to primary tumor, nephrectomy 4 weeks later. Sequencing was performed with immunoSEQ multiplex PCR; in TCRdb, only in-frame clones are kept and a portion is missing. The data contain some 150,000 clones, roughly 90% of them singletons. J is TRBJ2-7 and V is TRBV18, with D perhaps TRBD1 (5 bases). Specimen: blood, collected from a patient whose treatment included radiotherapy and nephrectomy. The TCR sequence derives from a woman in her forties or fifties with renal cell carcinoma. CDR3 nucleotides: TGTGCCAGCTCACCAGGGGCAGCCGTGTCCTACGAGCAGTACTTC. Amino acid sequence: CASSPGAAVSYEQYF. Full variable domain (outside the CDR3, taken from reference TRBV18 and TRBJ2-7): NAGVMQNPRHLVRRRGQEARLRCSPMKGHSHVYWYRQLPEEGLKFMVYLQKENIIDESGMPKERFSAEFPKEGPSILRIQQVVRGDSAAYFCASSPGAAVSYEQYFGPGTRLTVT.